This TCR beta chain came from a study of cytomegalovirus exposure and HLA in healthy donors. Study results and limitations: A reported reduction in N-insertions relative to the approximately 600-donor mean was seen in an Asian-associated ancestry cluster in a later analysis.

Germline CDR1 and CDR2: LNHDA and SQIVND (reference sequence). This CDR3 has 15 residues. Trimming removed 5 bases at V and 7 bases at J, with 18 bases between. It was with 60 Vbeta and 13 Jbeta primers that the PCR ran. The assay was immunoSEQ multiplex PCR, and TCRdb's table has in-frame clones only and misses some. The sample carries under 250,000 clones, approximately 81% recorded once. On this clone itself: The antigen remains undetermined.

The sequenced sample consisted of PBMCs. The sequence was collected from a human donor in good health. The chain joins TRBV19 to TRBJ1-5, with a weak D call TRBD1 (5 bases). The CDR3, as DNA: TGTGCCAGTAGTCTCGGGACTTCTTCGGAACAGCCCCAGCATTTT. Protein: CASSLGTSSEQPQHF.